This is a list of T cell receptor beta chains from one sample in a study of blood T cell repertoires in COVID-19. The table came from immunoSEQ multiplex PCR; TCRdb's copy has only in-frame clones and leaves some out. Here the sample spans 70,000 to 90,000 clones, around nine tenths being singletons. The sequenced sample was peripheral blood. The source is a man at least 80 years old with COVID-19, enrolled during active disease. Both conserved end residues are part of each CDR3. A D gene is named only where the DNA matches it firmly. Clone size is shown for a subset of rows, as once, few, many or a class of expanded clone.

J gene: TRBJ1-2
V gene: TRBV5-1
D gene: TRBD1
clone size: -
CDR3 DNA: TGCGCCAGCAGCTTGACAGGGGGAAACGCAAACTATGGCTACACCTTC
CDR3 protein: CASSLTGGNANYGYTF

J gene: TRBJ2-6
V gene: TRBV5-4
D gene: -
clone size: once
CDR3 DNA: TGTGCCAGCAGCGAGGATTTCTCTGGGGCCAACGTCCTGACTTTC
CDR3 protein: CASSEDFSGANVLTF

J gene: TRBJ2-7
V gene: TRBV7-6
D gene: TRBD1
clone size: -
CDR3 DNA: TGTGCCAGCAGCTTAGCACGTGAAGGGGGCCACGAGCAGTACTTC
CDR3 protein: CASSLAREGGHEQYF

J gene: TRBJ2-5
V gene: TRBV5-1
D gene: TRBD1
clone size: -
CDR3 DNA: TGCGCCAGCAGCGTTCGGGGACAGACAGAGACCCAGTACTTC
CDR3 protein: CASSVRGQTETQYF

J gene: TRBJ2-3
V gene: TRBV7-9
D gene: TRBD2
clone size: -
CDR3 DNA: TGTGCCAGCAGCTCTGGGGGGGAGGCGTATTTT
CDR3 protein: CASSSGGEAYF

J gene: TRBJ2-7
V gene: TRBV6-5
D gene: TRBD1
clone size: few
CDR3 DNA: TGTGCCAGCACGGCCCGGGACAGGGGGATGGGAGAGCAGTACTTC
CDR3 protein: CASTARDRGMGEQYF

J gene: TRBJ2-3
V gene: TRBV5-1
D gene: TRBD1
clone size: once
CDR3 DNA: TGCGCCAGCACCTCGGGACAGAGCACAGATACGCAGTATTTT
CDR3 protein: CASTSGQSTDTQYF

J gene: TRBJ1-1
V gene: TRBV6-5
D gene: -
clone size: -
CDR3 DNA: TGTGCCAGCTCGAACATGAACACTGAAGCTTTCTTT
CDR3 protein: CASSNMNTEAFF

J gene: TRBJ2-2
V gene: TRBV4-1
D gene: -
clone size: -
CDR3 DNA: TGCGCCAGCAGCCAAGCAGGGTTTTCTACCGGGGAGCTGTTTTTT
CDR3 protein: CASSQAGFSTGELFF

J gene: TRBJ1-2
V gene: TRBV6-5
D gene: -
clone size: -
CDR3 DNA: TGTGCCAGCAGTTCTGGCGGGGGCGCCGGCTATGGCTACACCTTC
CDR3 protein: CASSSGGGAGYGYTF

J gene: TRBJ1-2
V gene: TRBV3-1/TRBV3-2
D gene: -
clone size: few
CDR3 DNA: TGTGCCAGCGGTCTCTTTCGGGGGGCGAGTGGCTACACCTTC
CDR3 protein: CASGLFRGASGYTF

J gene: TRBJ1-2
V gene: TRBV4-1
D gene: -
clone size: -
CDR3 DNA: TGCGCCAGCAGCCAAGATTCGGGAGCCTACTATGGCTACACCTTC
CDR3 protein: CASSQDSGAYYGYTF

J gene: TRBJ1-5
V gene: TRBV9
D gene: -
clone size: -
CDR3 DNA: TGTGCCAGCAGCGTAGGCAGGGAAGGCAATCAGCCCCAGCATTTT
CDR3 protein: CASSVGREGNQPQHF

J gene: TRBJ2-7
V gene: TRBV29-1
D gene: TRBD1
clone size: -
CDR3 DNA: TGCAGCGTTGAAGGGACAGGGGGCTACTACGAGCAGTACTTC
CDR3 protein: CSVEGTGGYYEQYF

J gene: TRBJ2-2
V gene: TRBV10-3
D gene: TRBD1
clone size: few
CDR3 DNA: TGTGCCATCAAAGCCGGGACAGGGCTTAACACCGGGGAGCTGTTTTTT
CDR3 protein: CAIKAGTGLNTGELFF

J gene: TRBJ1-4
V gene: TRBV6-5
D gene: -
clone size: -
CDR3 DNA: TGTGCCAGCAATTTAAGAGGCGAAAAACTGTTTTTT
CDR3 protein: CASNLRGEKLFF

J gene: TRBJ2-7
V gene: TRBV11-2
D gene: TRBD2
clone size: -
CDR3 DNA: TGTGCCAGCAGCTTAGAGGGGGGGGGTTCCTACGAGCAGTACTTC
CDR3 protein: CASSLEGGGSYEQYF

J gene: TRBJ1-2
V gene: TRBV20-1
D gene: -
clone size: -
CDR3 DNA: TGCAGTGCTAGTCTTGCCCGGGAGGGGGTCTATGGCTACACCTTC
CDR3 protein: CSASLAREGVYGYTF

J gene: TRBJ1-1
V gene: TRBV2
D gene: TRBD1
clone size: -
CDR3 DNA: TGTGCCAGCAGCGGACAGGGGGCCATGAACACTGAAGCTTTCTTT
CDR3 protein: CASSGQGAMNTEAFF

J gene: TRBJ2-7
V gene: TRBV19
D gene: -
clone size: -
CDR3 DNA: TGTGCCAGTAGTCCAGGGGCGGTGGTCTACGAGCAGTACTTC
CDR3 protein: CASSPGAVVYEQYF

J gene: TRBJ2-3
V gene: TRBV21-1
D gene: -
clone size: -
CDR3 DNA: TGTGCCAGCAGCAGTTCTGGCAGTATGGCAGATACGCAGTATTTT
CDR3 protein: CASSSSGSMADTQYF

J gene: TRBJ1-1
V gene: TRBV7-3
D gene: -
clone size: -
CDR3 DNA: TGTGCCAGCAGCCCCGGACAGAACACTGAAGCTTTCTTT
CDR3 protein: CASSPGQNTEAFF

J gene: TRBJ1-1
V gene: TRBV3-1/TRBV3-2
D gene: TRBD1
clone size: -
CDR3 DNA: TGTGCCAGCAACCATCCGGGACAGGGGAACACTGAAGCTTTCTTT
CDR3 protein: CASNHPGQGNTEAFF

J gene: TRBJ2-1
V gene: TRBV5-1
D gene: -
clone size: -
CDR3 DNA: TGCGCCAGCAGCGTTCTTGCGGGGGCCTTCTACAATGAGCAGTTCTTC
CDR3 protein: CASSVLAGAFYNEQFF

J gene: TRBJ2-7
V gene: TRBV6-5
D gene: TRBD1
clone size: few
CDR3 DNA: TGTGCCAGCAGTTACTCGGGACAGGAGTCCTACGAGCAGTACTTC
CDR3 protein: CASSYSGQESYEQYF

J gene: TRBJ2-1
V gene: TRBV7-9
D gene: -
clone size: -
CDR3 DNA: TGTGCCAGCAGCTTGGGGGGTCCCGGTGAGCAGTTCTTC
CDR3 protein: CASSLGGPGEQFF

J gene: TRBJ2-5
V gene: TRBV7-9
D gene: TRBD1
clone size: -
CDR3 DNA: TGTGCCAGCAGCTCTGGACAGGGGCAAGAGACCCAGTACTTC
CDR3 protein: CASSSGQGQETQYF

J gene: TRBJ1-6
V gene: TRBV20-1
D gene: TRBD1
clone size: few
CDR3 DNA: TGCAGTGCTAGTGGGACAGGGGACAGTTCACCCCTCCACTTT
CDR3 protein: CSASGTGDSSPLHF

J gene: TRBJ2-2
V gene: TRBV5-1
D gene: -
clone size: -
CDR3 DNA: TGCGCCAGCACCCCGACAGGGAACACCGGGGAGCTGTTTTTT
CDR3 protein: CASTPTGNTGELFF

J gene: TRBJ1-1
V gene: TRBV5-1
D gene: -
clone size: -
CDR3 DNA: TGCGCCAGCAGAAACATACCAGGGTTGGTGAACACTGAAGCTTTCTTT
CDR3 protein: CASRNIPGLVNTEAFF

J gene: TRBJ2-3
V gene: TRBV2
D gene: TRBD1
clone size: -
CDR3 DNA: TGTGCCAGCAGTGGACAGGGGGTCTACACAGATACGCAGTATTTT
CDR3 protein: CASSGQGVYTDTQYF

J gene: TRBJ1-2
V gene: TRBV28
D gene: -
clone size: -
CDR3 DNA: TGTGCCAGCAGTATCGACAGAAACTATGGCTACACCTTC
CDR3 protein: CASSIDRNYGYTF

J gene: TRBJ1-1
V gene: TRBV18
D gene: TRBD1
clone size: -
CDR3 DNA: TGTGCCAGCTCACCGACAGGGCGCACTGAAGCTTTCTTT
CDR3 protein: CASSPTGRTEAFF

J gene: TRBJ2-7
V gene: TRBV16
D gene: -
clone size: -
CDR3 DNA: TGTGCCAGCAGCCCGCGAACCTACGAGCAGTACTTC
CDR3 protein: CASSPRTYEQYF

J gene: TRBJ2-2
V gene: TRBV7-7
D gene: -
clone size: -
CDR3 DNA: TGTGCCAGCAGCCCCAGACGGGAAGGAACCGGGGAGCTGTTTTTT
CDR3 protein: CASSPRREGTGELFF

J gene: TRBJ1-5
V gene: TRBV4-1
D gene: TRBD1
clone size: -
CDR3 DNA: TGCGCCAGCAGCCAACCGGACAGGGTGGTCCAGCCCCAGCATTTT
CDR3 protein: CASSQPDRVVQPQHF

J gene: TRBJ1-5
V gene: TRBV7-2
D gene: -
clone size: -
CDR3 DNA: TGTGCCAGCAGCTTAGACCGAGTTAATCAGCCCCAGCATTTT
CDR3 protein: CASSLDRVNQPQHF

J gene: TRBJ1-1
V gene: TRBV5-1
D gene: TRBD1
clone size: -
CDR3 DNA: TGCGCCAGCAGCCCCACAACAGGGGCCACTGAAGCTTTCTTT
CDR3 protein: CASSPTTGATEAFF

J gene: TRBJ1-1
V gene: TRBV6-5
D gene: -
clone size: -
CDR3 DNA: TGTGCCAGCAGTAGAAACAGGGTAGACACTGAAGCTTTCTTT
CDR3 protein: CASSRNRVDTEAFF

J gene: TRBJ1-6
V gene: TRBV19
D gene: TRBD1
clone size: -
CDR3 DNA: TGTGCCAGTAAATCGGGACAGAATAATTCACCCCTCCACTTT
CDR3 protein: CASKSGQNNSPLHF

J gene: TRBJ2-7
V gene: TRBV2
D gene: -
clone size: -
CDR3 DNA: TGTGCCAGCAGTGAAACACCGGACAGTCCCTACGAGCAGTACTTC
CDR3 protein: CASSETPDSPYEQYF

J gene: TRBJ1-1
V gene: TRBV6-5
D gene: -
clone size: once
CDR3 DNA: TGTGCCAGCAGTCTCCGGTTTGAGCCGAGTGAAGCTTTCTTT
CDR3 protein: CASSLRFEPSEAFF

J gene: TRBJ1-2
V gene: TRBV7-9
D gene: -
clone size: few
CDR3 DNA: TGTGCCAGCAGAAAGACAAACTATGGCTACACCTTC
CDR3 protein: CASRKTNYGYTF

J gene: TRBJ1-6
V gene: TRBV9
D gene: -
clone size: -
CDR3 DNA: TGTGCCAGCTCCCCAGGAACGGGGGGTTCACCCCTCCACTTT
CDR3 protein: CASSPGTGGSPLHF

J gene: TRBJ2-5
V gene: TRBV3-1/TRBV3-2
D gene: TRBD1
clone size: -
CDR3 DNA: TGTGCCAGCAGCAGCCGTGCAGGGGGAGAGACCCAGTACTTC
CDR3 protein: CASSSRAGGETQYF

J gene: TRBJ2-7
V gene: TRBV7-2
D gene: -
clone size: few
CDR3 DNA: TGTGCCAGCAGCCAGGGGTCCACAGCCTACGAGCAGTACTTC
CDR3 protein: CASSQGSTAYEQYF

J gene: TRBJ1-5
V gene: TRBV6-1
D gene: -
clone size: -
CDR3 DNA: TGTGCCAGCAGTGAAAACAGGGCCCAGCCCCAGCATTTT
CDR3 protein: CASSENRAQPQHF

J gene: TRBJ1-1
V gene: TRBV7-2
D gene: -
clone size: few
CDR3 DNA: TGTGCCAGCAGCTTAGCAGGGTATCGGGCGGGAAACACTGAAGCTTTCTTT
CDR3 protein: CASSLAGYRAGNTEAFF

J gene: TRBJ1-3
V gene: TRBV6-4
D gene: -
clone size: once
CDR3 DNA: TGTGCCAGCGTCTTTATGGGCACTTTATGCTCTGGAAACACCATATATTTT
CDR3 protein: CASVFMGTLCSGNTIYF

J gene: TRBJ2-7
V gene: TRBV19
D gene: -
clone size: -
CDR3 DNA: TGTGCCAGTAGTATAGAAGGCGGCTACGAGCAGTACTTC
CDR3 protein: CASSIEGGYEQYF